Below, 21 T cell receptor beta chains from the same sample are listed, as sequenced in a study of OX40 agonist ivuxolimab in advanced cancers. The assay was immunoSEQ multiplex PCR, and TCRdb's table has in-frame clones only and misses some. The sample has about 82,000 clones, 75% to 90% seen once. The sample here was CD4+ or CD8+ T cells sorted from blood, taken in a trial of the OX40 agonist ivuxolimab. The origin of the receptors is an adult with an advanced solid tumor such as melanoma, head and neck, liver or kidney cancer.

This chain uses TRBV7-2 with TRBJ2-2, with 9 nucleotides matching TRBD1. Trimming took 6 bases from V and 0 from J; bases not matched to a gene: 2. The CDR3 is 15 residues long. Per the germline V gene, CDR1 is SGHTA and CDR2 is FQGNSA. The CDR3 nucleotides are TGTGCCAGCAGTAGACAGGGGGCGAACACCGGGGAGCTGTTTTTT. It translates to CASSRQGANTGELFF.

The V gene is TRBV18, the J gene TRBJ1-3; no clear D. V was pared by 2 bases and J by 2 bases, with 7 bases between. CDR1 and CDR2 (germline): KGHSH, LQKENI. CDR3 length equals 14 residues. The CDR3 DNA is TGTGCCAGCTCACCAGGTATCACTGGAAACACCATATATTTT. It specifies CASSPGITGNTIYF.

The CDR3 DNA reads as TGTGCCAGCAGTGTTCGACTCAACTCTGGGGCCAACGTCCTGACTTTC. Protein: CASSVRLNSGANVLTF. The chain links TRBV2 to TRBJ2-6; D gene ambiguous. The ends were cut back, 4 bases at V and 0 bases at J, with 10 bases in the middle. The CDR3 sequence is 16 residues long. Germline assignment: CDR1 SNHLY and CDR2 FYNNEI.

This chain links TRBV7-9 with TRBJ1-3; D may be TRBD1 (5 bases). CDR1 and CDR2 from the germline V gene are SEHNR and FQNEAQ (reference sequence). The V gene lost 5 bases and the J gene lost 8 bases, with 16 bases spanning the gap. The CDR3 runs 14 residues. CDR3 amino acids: CASSPSAGRHTIYF. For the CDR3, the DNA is TGTGCCAGCAGCCCTTCTGCGGGGCGACACACCATATATTTT.

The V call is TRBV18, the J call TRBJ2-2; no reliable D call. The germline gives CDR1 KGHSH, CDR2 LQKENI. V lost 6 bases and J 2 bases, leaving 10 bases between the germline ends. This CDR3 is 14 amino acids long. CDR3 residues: CASSGSFNTGELFF. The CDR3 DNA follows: TGTGCCAGCTCGGGCAGCTTTAACACCGGGGAGCTGTTTTTT.

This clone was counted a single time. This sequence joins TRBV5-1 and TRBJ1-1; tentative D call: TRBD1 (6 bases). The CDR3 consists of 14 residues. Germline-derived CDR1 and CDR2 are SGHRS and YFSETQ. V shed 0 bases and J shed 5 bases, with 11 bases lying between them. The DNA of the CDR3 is TGCGCCAGCAGCTTGGAAGGGAGGGGGACTGAAGCTTTCTTT. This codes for CASSLEGRGTEAFF.

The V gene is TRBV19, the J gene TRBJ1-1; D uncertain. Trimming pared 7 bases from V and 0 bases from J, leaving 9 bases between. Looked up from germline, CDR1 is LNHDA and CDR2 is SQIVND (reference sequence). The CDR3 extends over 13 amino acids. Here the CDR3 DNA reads TGTGCCAGTATGCGGGAAATGAACACTGAAGCTTTCTTT. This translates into CASMREMNTEAFF.

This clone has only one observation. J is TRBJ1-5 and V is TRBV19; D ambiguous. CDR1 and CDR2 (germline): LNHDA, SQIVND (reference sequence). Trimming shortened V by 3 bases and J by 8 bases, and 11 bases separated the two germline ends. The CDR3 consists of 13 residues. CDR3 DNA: TGTGCCAGTAGTATTTCAGGCTTCAAGCCCCAGCATTTT. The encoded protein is CASSISGFKPQHF.

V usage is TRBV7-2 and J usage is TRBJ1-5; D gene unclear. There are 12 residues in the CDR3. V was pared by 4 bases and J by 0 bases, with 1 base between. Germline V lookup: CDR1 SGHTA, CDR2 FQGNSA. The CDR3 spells CASSYSNQPQHF. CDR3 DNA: TGTGCCAGCAGCTATAGCAATCAGCCCCAGCATTTT.

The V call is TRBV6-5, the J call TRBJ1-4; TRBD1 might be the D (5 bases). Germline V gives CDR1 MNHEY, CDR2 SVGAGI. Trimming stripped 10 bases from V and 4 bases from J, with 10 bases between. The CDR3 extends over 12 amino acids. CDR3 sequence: CATRQNNEKLFF. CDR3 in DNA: TGTGCCACCCGACAGAATAATGAAAAACTGTTTTTT.

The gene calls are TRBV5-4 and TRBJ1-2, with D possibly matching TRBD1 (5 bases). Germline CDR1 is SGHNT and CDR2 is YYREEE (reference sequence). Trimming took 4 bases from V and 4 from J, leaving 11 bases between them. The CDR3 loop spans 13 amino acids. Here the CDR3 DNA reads TGTGCCAGCAGCCGACCGGGGGGCTATGGCTACACCTTC. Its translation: CASSRPGGYGYTF.

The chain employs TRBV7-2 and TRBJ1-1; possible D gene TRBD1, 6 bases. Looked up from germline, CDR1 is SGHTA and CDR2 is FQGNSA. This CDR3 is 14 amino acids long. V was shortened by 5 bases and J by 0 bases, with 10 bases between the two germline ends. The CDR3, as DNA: TGTGCCAGCAGCAATACAGGGATGAACACTGAAGCTTTCTTT. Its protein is CASSNTGMNTEAFF. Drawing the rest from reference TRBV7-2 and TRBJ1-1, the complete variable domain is GAGVSQSPSNKVTEKGKDVELRCDPISGHTALYWYRQSLGQGLEFLIYFQGNSAPDKSGLPSDRFSAERTGGSVSTLTIQRTQQEDSAVYLCASSNTGMNTEAFFGQGTRLTVV.

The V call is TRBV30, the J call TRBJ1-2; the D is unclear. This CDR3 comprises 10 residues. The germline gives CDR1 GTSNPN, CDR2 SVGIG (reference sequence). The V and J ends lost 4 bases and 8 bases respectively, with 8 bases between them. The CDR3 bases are TGTGCCTGGAAGGGCGGGGGCTACACCTTC. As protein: CAWKGGGYTF.

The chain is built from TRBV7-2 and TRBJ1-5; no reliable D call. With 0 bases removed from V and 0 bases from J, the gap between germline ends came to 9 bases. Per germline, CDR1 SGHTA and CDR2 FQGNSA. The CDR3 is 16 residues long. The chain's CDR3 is CASSLARVDSNQPQHF. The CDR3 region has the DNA TGTGCCAGCAGCTTAGCAAGGGTTGATAGCAATCAGCCCCAGCATTTT. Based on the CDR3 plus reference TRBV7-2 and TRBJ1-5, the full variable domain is GAGVSQSPSNKVTEKGKDVELRCDPISGHTALYWYRQSLGQGLEFLIYFQGNSAPDKSGLPSDRFSAERTGGSVSTLTIQRTQQEDSAVYLCASSLARVDSNQPQHFGDGTRLSIL.

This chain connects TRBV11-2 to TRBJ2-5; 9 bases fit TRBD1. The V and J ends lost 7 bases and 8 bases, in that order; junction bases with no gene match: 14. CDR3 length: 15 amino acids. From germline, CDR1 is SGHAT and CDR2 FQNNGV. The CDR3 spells CASTINPGTGFTQYF. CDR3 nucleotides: TGTGCCAGCACCATAAACCCCGGGACAGGGTTCACCCAGTACTTC.

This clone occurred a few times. CDR3 amino acids: CAIRGGGAQGTGELFF. In DNA form, the CDR3 reads TGTGCCATCAGAGGGGGCGGGGCCCAGGGGACCGGGGAGCTGTTTTTT. This chain connects TRBV10-3 to TRBJ2-2, with D possibly TRBD1 on 7 matching bases. Looked up from germline, CDR1 is ENHRY and CDR2 is SYGVKD. The CDR3 contains 16 residues. V was trimmed by 6 bases and J by 5 bases, leaving 19 bases between them.

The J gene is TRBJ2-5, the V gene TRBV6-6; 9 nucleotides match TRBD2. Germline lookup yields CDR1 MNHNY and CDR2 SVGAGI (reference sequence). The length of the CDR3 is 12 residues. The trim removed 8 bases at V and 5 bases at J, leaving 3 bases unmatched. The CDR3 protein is CASWAGGETQYF. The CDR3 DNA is TGTGCCAGCTGGGCGGGGGGGGAGACCCAGTACTTC.

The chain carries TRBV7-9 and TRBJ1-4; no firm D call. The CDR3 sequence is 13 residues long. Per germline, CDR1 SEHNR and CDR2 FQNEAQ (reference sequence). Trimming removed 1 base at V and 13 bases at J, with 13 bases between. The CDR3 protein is CASSLEERGILFF. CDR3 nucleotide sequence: TGTGCCAGCAGCTTAGAGGAGCGGGGTATACTGTTTTTT.

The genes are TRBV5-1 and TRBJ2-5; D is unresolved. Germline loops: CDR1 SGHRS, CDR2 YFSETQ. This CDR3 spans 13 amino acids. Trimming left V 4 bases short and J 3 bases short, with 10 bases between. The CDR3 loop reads CASSPQVKETQYF. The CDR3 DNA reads TGCGCCAGCAGCCCGCAGGTTAAAGAGACCCAGTACTTC.

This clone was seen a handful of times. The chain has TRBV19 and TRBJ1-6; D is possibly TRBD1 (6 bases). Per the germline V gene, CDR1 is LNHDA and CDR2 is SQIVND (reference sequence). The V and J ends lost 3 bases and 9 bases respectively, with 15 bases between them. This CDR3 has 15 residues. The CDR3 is CASSILRDTTSPLHF. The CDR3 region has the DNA TGTGCCAGTAGTATTCTCCGGGACACCACTTCACCCCTCCACTTT.

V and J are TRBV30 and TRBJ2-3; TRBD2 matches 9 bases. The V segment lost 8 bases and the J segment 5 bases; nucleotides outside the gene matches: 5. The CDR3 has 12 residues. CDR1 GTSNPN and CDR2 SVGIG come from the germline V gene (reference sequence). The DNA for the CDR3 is TGTGCCGGGGGCGGGGGGGGAGATACGCAGTATTTT. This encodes CAGGGGGDTQYF.